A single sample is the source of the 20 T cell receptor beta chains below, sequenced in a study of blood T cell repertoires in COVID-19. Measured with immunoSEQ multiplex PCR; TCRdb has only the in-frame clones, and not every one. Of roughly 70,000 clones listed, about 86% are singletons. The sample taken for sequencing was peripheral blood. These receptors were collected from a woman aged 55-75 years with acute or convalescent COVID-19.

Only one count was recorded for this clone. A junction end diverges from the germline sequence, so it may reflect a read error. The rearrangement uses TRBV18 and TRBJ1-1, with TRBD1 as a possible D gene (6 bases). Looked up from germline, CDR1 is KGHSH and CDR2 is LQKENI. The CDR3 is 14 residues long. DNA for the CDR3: TGTGCCACCTCACCATCAGGGGTGAACACTGAAGCTTTCTTT. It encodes CATSPSGVNTEAFF.

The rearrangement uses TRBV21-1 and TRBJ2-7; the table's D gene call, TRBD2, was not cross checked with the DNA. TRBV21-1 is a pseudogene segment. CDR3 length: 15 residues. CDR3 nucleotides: TGTGCCAGCAGCAAGACTTACCGGGGGGCTCACGAGCAGTACTTC. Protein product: CASSKTYRGAHEQYF.

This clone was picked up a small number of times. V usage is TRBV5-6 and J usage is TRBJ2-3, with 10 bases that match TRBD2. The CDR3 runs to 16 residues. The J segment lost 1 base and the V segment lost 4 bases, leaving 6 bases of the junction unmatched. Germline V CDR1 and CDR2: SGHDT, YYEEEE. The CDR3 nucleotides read TGTGCCAGCAGCCCTACCGGACTAGCGGGCACAGATACGCAGTATTTT. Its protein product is CASSPTGLAGTDTQYF.

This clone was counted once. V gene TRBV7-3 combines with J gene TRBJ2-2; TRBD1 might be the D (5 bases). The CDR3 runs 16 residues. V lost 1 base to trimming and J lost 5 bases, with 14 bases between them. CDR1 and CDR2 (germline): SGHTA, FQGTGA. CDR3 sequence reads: CASSLISRADTGELFF. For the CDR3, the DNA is TGTGCCAGCAGCTTAATATCCAGGGCCGATACCGGGGAGCTGTTTTTT.

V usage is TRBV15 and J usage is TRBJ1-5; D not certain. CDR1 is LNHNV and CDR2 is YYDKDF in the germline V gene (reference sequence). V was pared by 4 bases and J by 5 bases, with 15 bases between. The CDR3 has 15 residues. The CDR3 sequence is CATSKGWGVDQPQHF. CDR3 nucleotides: TGTGCCACCAGCAAGGGCTGGGGAGTCGATCAGCCCCAGCATTTT.

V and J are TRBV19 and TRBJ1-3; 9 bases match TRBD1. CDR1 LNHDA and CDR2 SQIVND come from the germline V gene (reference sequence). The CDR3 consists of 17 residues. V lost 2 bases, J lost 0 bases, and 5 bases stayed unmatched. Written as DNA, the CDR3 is TGTGCCAGTAGTATATCCGGGACAGGGACCTCTGGAAACACCATATATTTT. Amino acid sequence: CASSISGTGTSGNTIYF.

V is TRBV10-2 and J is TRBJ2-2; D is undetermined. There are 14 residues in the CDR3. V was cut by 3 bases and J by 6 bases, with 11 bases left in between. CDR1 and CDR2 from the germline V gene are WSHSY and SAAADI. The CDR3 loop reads CASSEVADPGELFF. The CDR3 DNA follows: TGCGCCAGCAGTGAAGTCGCAGATCCCGGGGAGCTGTTTTTT.

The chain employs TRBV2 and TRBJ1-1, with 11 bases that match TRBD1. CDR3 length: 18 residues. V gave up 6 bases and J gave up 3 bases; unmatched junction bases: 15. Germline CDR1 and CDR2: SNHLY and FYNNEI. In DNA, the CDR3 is TGTGCCAGCAGCTACCCGCTCGGACAGGGGGCAGGGGACACTGAAGCTTTCTTT. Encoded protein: CASSYPLGQGAGDTEAFF.

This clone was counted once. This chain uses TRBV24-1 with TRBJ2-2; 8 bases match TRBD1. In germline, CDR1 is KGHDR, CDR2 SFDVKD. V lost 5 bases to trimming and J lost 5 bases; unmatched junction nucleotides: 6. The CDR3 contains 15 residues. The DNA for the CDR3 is TGTGCCACCAGTGTTGGACAGGGATGGACCGGGGAGCTGTTTTTT. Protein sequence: CATSVGQGWTGELFF.

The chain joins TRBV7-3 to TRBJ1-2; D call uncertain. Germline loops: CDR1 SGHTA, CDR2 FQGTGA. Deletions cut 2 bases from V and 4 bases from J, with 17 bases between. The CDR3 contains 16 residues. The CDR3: CASSLGRDPDGYGYTF. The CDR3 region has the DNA TGTGCCAGCAGCTTAGGCCGGGATCCTGATGGCTATGGCTACACCTTC.

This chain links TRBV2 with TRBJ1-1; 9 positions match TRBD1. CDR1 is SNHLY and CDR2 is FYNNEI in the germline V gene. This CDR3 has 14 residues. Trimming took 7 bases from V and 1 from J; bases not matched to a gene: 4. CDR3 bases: TGTGCCAGCACTCTGACAGGGGGGAACACTGAAGCTTTCTTT. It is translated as CASTLTGGNTEAFF.

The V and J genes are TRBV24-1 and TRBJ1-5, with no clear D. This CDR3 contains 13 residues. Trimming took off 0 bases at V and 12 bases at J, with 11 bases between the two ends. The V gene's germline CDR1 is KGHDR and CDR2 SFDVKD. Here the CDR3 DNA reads TGTGCCACCAGTGATTTGCGGGGAGGGAACCAGCATTTT. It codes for CATSDLRGGNQHF.

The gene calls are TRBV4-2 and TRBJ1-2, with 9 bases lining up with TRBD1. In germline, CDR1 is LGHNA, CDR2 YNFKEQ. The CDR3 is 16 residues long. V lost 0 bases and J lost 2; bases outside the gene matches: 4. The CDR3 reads CASSQEDRGENYGYTF. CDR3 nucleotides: TGTGCCAGCAGCCAAGAGGACAGGGGAGAAAACTATGGCTACACCTTC.

CDR3 protein: CASSPKTSGSYNEQFF. The CDR3 DNA reads as TGTGCCAGCAGCCCCAAGACTAGCGGCTCCTACAATGAGCAGTTCTTC. The chain links TRBV9 to TRBJ2-1; 9 positions match TRBD2. V trimming: 4 bases; J trimming: 0 bases; junction bases outside the gene matches: 5. CDR3 size: 16 residues. Germline CDR1 is SGDLS and CDR2 is YYNGEE.

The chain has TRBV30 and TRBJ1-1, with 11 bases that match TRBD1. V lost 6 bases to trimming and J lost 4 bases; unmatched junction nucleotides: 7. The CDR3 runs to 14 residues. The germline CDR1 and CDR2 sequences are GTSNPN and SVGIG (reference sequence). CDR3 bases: TGTGCCTGCCCGCCCGGGACAGGGGGCACTGAAGCTTTCTTT. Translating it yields CACPPGTGGTEAFF.

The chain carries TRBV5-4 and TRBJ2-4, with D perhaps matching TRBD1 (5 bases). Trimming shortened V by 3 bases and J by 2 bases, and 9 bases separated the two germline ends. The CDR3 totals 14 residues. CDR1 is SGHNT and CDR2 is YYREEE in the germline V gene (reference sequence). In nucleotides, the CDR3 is TGTGCCAGCAGCTGGGCAGGGACCAAAAACATTCAGTACTTC. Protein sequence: CASSWAGTKNIQYF.

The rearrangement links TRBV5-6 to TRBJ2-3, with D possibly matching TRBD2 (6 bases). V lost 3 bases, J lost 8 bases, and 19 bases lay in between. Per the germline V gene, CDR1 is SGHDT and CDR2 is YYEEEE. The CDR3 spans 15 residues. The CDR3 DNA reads TGTGCCAGCAGCTGGCTATCATCGATGGAGGGTACGCAGTATTTT. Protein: CASSWLSSMEGTQYF.

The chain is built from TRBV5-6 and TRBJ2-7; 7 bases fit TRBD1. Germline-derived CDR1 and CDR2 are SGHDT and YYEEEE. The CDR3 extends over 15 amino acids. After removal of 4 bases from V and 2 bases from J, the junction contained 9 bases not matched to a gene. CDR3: CASSATGKGAYEQYF. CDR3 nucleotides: TGTGCCAGCAGCGCGACAGGGAAGGGGGCCTACGAGCAGTACTTC.

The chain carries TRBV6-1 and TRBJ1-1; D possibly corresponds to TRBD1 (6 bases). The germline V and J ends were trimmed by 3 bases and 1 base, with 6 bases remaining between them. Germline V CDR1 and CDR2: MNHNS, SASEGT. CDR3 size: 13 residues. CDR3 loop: CASSETGNTEAFF. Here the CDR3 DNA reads TGTGCCAGCAGTGAGACAGGGAACACTGAAGCTTTCTTT.

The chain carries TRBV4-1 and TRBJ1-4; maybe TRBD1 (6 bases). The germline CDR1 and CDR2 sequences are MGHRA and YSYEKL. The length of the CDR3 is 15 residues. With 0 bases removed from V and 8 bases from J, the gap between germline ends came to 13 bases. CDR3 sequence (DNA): TGCGCCAGCAGCCAAGATTTACAGGGTTGGGAAAAACTGTTTTTT. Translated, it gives CASSQDLQGWEKLFF.